One and the same sample provided the 22 T cell receptor beta chains below, sequenced in a study of T cell clonotyping in hematopoietic cell transplantation. Sequencing was performed with immunoSEQ multiplex PCR; in TCRdb, only in-frame clones are kept and a portion is missing. This table has 55,000 to 70,000 clones, over 90% appearing once. The sample was peripheral blood mononuclear cells. Receptors were obtained from a man aged 50 to 59 in good health. Some clones in this sample may be carry-over from other donors' samples.

This chain joins TRBV7-2 and TRBJ1-1; the match to TRBD1 covers 8 bases. The V gene end was trimmed by 3 bases and the J gene end by 4 bases; junction bases not matched to a gene: 4. CDR1 SGHTA and CDR2 FQGNSA come from the germline V gene. The CDR3 extends over 14 amino acids. The CDR3 nucleotides read TGTGCCAGCAGCTTCCGACAGGGGCCCACTGAAGCTTTCTTT. Amino acids: CASSFRQGPTEAFF.

The rearrangement links TRBV5-1 to TRBJ1-1; no reliable D call. The CDR3 contains 13 residues. Germline CDR1 is SGHRS and CDR2 is YFSETQ. The V end lost 1 base, the J end lost 3 bases, and 7 bases lay between the germline ends. Here the CDR3 DNA reads TGCGCCAGCAGCTTGTTCGGGGACACTGAAGCTTTCTTT. It specifies CASSLFGDTEAFF.

The V and J genes are TRBV6-1 and TRBJ1-2, with TRBD1 matching 7 bases. CDR3 length equals 15 residues. Germline assignment: CDR1 MNHNS and CDR2 SASEGT. Unmatched junction bases numbered 10, after V lost 5 bases and J lost 4 bases. For the CDR3, the DNA is TGTGCCAGCAGTCCAATAGGGCAGGGGGGCTATGGCTACACCTTC. It translates to CASSPIGQGGYGYTF.

This chain joins TRBV19 and TRBJ1-1; D unclear. Germline CDR1 LNHDA, CDR2 SQIVND (reference sequence). Trimming left V 1 base short and J 5 bases short, with 8 bases between. This CDR3 contains 13 residues. The CDR3 is CASSIGRDTEAFF. The CDR3, as DNA: TGTGCCAGTAGTATAGGACGAGATACTGAAGCTTTCTTT. The whole variable domain, filled in from reference TRBV19 and TRBJ1-1, reads DGGITQSPKYLFRKEGQNVTLSCEQNLNHDAMYWYRQDPGQGLRLIYYSQIVNDFQKGDIAEGYSVSREKKESFPLTVTSAQKNPTAFYLCASSIGRDTEAFFGQGTRLTVV.

The chain has TRBV5-4 and TRBJ2-2; D might be TRBD1 (5 bases). Germline V gives CDR1 SGHNT, CDR2 YYREEE (reference sequence). The germline V and J ends were trimmed by 4 bases and 4 bases, with 14 bases remaining between them. The CDR3 is 15 amino acids. In DNA, the CDR3 is TGTGCCAGCAGCCTAAAGGGGCAGGTCACCGGGGAGCTGTTTTTT. It encodes CASSLKGQVTGELFF.

This sequence joins TRBV11-3 and TRBJ2-5; 8 nucleotides agree with TRBD2. Germline CDR1 and CDR2: SGHNT and YENEEA. The V segment lost 5 bases and the J segment 5 bases; nucleotides outside the gene matches: 19. This CDR3 region has 18 residues. In DNA, the CDR3 is TGTGCCAGCAGCCCGCCGGGGGTAGCGGGACCGGTAGGGGAGACCCAGTACTTC. It specifies CASSPPGVAGPVGETQYF.

The gene calls are TRBV2 and TRBJ1-1; 9 bases align to TRBD1. The ends lost 10 bases at V and 6 bases at J; junction bases unmatched: 12. The CDR3 extends over 14 amino acids. Per germline, CDR1 SNHLY and CDR2 FYNNEI. CDR3 loop: CANAIQGARPEAFF. CDR3 sequence (DNA): TGTGCCAACGCGATACAGGGGGCCCGACCTGAAGCTTTCTTT.

This chain connects TRBV29-1 to TRBJ2-2; tentative D call: TRBD2 (5 bases). The germline CDR1 and CDR2 sequences are SQVTM and ANQGSEA. The V and J ends lost 6 bases and 6 bases respectively, with 14 bases between them. The CDR3 is made up of 13 amino acids. DNA for the CDR3: TGCAGCGTCGTCAATTGGGGAGCCGGGGAGCTGTTTTTT. Amino acid sequence: CSVVNWGAGELFF.

J is TRBJ1-1 and V is TRBV28; perhaps TRBD1 as D (5 bases). The V gene's germline CDR1 is MDHEN and CDR2 SYDVKM. The CDR3 runs to 15 residues. Trimming took 3 bases from V and 3 from J, leaving 14 bases between them. The CDR3 coding sequence is TGTGCCAGCAGTTTCTCCCAGGGTTTGGACACTGAAGCTTTCTTT. Its protein product is CASSFSQGLDTEAFF.

The rearrangement joins TRBV19 to TRBJ1-5; 10 nucleotides line up with TRBD1. Germline V gene lookup returns CDR1 LNHDA and CDR2 SQIVND (reference sequence). This CDR3 comprises 20 residues. Trimming took 3 bases from V and 5 from J; bases not matched to a gene: 19. The CDR3: CASSMGLIYRDRGDDQPQHF. CDR3 coding DNA: TGTGCCAGTAGTATGGGTCTGATATACCGGGACAGGGGTGACGATCAGCCCCAGCATTTT.

This chain uses TRBV7-9 with TRBJ1-4; D uncertain. V was clipped by 5 bases and J by 8 bases, with 9 bases between them. Germline V gene sequence: CDR1 SEHNR, CDR2 FQNEAQ (reference sequence). This CDR3 has 12 amino acids. The CDR3 nucleotides are TGTGCCAGCAGCATGGAGACAGAAAAACTGTTTTTT. Translating gives CASSMETEKLFF.

The V gene is TRBV28, the J gene TRBJ2-7; 9 bases fit TRBD1. Unmatched junction bases numbered 11, after V lost 5 bases and J lost 6 bases. The germline V gene encodes CDR1 MDHEN and CDR2 SYDVKM. This CDR3 region has 15 residues. CDR3 loop: CASSRFTGGQVEQYF. For the CDR3, the DNA is TGTGCCAGCAGTCGTTTTACAGGGGGCCAGGTCGAGCAGTACTTC.

This chain's CDR3 is CASSLVGEQYF. The CDR3, as DNA: TGTGCCAGCAGCTTAGTCGGCGAGCAGTACTTC. The rearrangement joins TRBV11-2 to TRBJ2-7; no clear D. This CDR3 contains 11 residues. The germline CDR1 and CDR2 sequences are SGHAT and FQNNGV. V lost 1 base to trimming and J lost 6 bases, with 4 bases between them.

The CDR3 loop is CASSTSLNTEAFF. The CDR3 DNA reads as TGTGCCAGCAGTACCTCGCTGAACACTGAAGCTTTCTTT. The chain is built from TRBV6-5 and TRBJ1-1; D unresolved. The ends were cut back, 5 bases at V and 0 bases at J, with 7 bases in the middle. CDR3 length equals 13 residues. Germline V CDR1 and CDR2: MNHEY, SVGAGI.

This chain links TRBV28 with TRBJ1-5; TRBD1 aligns across 8 bases. Germline CDR1 and CDR2: MDHEN and SYDVKM. The CDR3 spans 15 residues. V lost 7 bases, J lost 4 bases, and 9 bases stayed unmatched. Here the CDR3 DNA reads TGTGCCAGCAACCTAGGACAGGGTCTTAATCAGCCCCAGCATTTT. This sequence encodes CASNLGQGLNQPQHF.

Written as DNA, the CDR3 is TGTGCCAGCAGCTTAGGGGGACAGAACGAGCAGTACTTC. Protein: CASSLGGQNEQYF. The genes are TRBV7-2 and TRBJ2-7; the match to TRBD1 covers 7 bases. This CDR3 has 13 amino acids. Looked up from germline, CDR1 is SGHTA and CDR2 is FQGNSA. V shed 1 base, J shed 5 bases, and the junction held 2 bases outside the gene matches.

The gene calls are TRBV6-5 and TRBJ2-5, with TRBD1 identical over 9 bases. The DNA end lines up better with TRBJ2-7; the J call may be wrong. The CDR3 contains 15 residues. CDR1 and CDR2 (germline): MNHEY, SVGAGI. Here the CDR3 reads CASSYLGTGYDEQYF. The CDR3 DNA sequence: TGTGCCAGCAGTTACCTCGGGACAGGGTATGACGAGCAGTACTTC.

This rearrangement joins TRBV5-1 to TRBJ2-7; perhaps TRBD1 as D (6 bases). The V and J ends lost 0 bases and 3 bases respectively, with 19 bases between them. This CDR3 has 17 amino acids. The germline CDR1 and CDR2 sequences are SGHRS and YFSETQ. The CDR3 DNA sequence: TGCGCCAGCAGCTTGGGGTCCGCAAGGACAGCGGACTACGAGCAGTACTTC. Its translation: CASSLGSARTADYEQYF.

J is TRBJ2-2 and V is TRBV9; TRBD1 might be the D (6 bases). V dropped 5 bases and J dropped 0 bases, with 8 bases sitting between them. There are 14 residues in the CDR3. Germline-derived CDR1 and CDR2 are SGDLS and YYNGEE. The CDR3 DNA follows: TGTGCCAGCAGACAGGGCCCGAACACCGGGGAGCTGTTTTTT. This sequence encodes CASRQGPNTGELFF. The full variable domain, rest sourced from reference TRBV9 and TRBJ2-2, is DSGVTQTPKHLITATGQRVTLRCSPRSGDLSVYWYQQSLDQGLQFLIQYYNGEERAKGNILERFSAQQFPDLHSELNLSSLELGDSALYFCASRQGPNTGELFFGEGSRLTVL.

The J gene is TRBJ1-1, the V gene TRBV19; D call uncertain. Deletions cut 3 bases from V and 0 bases from J, with 8 bases between. Germline-derived CDR1 and CDR2 are LNHDA and SQIVND (reference sequence). The CDR3 is 14 amino acids. This CDR3 is CASSMDRLNTEAFF. Here the CDR3 DNA reads TGTGCCAGTAGTATGGACCGACTGAACACTGAAGCTTTCTTT.

This clone was recorded only once. J is TRBJ1-3 and V is TRBV6-6; possibly TRBD1 for D (5 bases). The CDR3 extends over 16 amino acids. Per the germline V gene, CDR1 is MNHNY and CDR2 is SVGAGI (reference sequence). Between the trimmed V and J ends, which lost 0 bases and 2 bases, there was a span of 11 bases. CDR3: CASSYSGGSTGNTIYF. Written as DNA, the CDR3 is TGTGCCAGCAGTTACTCTGGGGGTAGTACTGGAAACACCATATATTTT.

The chain has TRBV7-3 and TRBJ1-2, with TRBD1 matching over 9 bases. CDR3 size: 13 residues. Germline V gene lookup returns CDR1 SGHTA and CDR2 FQGTGA. V lost 5 bases to trimming and J lost 7 bases; unmatched junction nucleotides: 5. CDR3 in amino acids: CASSVDRGAGYTF. The CDR3 DNA reads TGTGCCAGCAGCGTAGACAGGGGGGCTGGCTACACCTTC.